This record covers a single T cell receptor (beta chain). The antigen remains undetermined. This CDR3 has 13 residues. Germline V CDR1 and CDR2: LNHDA, SQIVND (reference sequence). Trimming cost V 6 bases and J 2 bases, with 11 bases left between them. Here immunoSEQ multiplex PCR was the method, and the copy in TCRdb shows in-frame clones only, minus some. The sample carries about 110,000 clones, roughly 90% recorded once. The data originate from a study of CD4+ T cells in melanoma. General study points: A reported correlation linked neoantigen-specific CD4+ T cells to CD8+, macrophage and B cell function. In melanoma, neoantigen-specific CD4+ T cells reportedly differed in differentiation state.

Sequencing used peripheral blood. The TCR originated in a human donor with melanoma. The V and J genes are TRBV19 and TRBJ2-7; D uncertain. The CDR3 reads CASSGVPPYEQYF. As DNA, the CDR3 is TGTGCCAGTAGCGGAGTGCCCCCCTACGAGCAGTACTTC.